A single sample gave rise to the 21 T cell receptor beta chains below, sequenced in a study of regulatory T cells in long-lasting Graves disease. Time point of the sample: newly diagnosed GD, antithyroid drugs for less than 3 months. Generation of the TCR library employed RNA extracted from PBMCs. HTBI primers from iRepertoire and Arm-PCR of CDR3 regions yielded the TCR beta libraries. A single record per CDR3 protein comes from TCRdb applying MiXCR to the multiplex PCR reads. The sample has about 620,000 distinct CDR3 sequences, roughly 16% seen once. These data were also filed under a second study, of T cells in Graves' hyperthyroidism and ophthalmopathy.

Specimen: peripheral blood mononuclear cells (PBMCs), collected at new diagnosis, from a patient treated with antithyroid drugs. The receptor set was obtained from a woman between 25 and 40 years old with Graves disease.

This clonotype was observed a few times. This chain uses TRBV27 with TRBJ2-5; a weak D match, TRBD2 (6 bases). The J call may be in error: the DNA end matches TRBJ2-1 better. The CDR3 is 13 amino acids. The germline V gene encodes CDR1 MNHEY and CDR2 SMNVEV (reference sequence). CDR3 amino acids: CASSLLAFNEQFF. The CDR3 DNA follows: TGTGCCAGCAGTTTGCTAGCGTTCAATGAGCAGTTCTTC.

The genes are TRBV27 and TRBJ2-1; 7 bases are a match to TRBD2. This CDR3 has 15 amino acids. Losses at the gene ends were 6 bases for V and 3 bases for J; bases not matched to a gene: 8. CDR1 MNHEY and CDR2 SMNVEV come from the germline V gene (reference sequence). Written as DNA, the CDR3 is TGTGCCAGCAGCCTGCGGGAGAGTCGCTACAATGAGCAGTTCTTC. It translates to CASSLRESRYNEQFF.

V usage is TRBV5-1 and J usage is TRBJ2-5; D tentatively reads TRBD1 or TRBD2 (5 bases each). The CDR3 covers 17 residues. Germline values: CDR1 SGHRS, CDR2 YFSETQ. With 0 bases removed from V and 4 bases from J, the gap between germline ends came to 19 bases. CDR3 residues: CASSLGGQGVRRETQYF. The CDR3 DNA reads TGCGCCAGCAGCTTGGGAGGCCAGGGAGTTCGCCGAGAGACCCAGTACTTC.

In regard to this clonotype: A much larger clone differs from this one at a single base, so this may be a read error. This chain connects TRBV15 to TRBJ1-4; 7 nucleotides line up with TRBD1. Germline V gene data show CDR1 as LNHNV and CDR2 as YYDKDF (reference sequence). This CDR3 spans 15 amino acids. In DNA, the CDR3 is TGTGCCACCAGCAGGAGTGACAGGGATCGTGAAAAACTGCTTTTT. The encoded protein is CATSRSDRDREKLLF. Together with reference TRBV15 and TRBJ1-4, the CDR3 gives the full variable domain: DAMVIQNPRYQVTQFGKPVTLSCSQTLNHNVMYWYQQKSSQAPKLLFHYYDKDFNNEADTPDNFQSRRPNTSFCFLDIRSPGLGDTAMYLCATSRSDRDREKLLFGSGTQLSVL.

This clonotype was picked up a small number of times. The CDR3 DNA is TGTGCCAGCAGTTTATTCGGCGGCAGCCTTACCGGGGAGCTGTTTTTT. Its protein product is CASSLFGGSLTGELFF. This chain links TRBV28 with TRBJ2-2; D not resolved. This CDR3 has 16 residues. Per the germline V gene, CDR1 is MDHEN and CDR2 is SYDVKM. The V gene lost 1 base and the J gene lost 5 bases, with 14 bases spanning the gap. Supplemented by reference TRBV28 and TRBJ2-2, the full variable domain reads DVKVTQSSRYLVKRTGEKVFLECVQDMDHENMFWYRQDPGLGLRLIYFSYDVKMKEKGDIPEGYSVSREKKERFSLILESASTNQTSMYLCASSLFGGSLTGELFFGEGSRLTVL.

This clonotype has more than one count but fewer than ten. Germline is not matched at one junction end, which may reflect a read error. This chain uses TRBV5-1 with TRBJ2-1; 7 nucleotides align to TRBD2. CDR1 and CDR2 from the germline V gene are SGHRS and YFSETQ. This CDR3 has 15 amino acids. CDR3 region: CASSSSGGSSHEQFF. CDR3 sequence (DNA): TGTGCCAGCAGCTCATCGGGGGGTTCGTCGCATGAGCAGTTCTTC.

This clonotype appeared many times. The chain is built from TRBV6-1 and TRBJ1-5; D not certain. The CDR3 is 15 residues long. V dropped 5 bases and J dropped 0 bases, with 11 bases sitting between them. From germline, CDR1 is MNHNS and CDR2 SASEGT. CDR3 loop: CASSRMDGSNQPQHF. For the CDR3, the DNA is TGTGCCAGCAGTCGAATGGACGGTAGCAATCAGCCCCAGCATTTT.

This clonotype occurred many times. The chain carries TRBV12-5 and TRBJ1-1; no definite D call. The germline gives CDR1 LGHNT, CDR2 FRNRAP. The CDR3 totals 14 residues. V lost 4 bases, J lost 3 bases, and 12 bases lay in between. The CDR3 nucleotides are TGTGCTAGTGGTTCGTTGGACGGAGACACTGAAGCTTTCTTT. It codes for CASGSLDGDTEAFF.

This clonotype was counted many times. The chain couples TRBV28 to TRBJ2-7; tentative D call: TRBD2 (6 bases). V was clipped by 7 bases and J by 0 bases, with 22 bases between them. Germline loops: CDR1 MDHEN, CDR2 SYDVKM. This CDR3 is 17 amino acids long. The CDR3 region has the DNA TGTGCCAGCACCCTAAGGCGCGGGAAAAATCGCTCCTACGAGCAGTACTTC. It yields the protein CASTLRRGKNRSYEQYF.

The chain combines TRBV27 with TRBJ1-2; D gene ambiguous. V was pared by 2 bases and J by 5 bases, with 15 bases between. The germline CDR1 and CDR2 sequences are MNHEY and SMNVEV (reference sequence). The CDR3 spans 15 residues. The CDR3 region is CASSLRGGNEYGYTF. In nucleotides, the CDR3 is TGTGCCAGCAGTTTACGAGGTGGAAATGAATATGGCTACACCTTC.

The CDR3 spells CASSNILSGANVLTF. The CDR3, as DNA: TGTGCCAGTAGTAACATTTTATCGGGGGCCAACGTCCTGACTTTC. The chain is built from TRBV19 and TRBJ2-6; D unresolved. CDR3 length equals 15 residues. Germline CDR1 reads LNHDA; CDR2 reads SQIVND (reference sequence). V was trimmed by 4 bases and J by 4 bases, leaving 11 bases between them.

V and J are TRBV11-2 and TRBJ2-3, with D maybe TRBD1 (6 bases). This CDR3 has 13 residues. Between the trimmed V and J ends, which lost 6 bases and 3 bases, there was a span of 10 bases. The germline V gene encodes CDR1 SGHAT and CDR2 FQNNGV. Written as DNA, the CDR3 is TGTGCCAGCAGAAAAGGACAGACAGATACGCAGTATTTT. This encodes CASRKGQTDTQYF.

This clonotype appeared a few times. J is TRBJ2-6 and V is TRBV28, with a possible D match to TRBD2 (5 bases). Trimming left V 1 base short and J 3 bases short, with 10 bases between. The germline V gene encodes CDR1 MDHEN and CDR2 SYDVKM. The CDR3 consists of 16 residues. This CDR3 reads CASSLFGEIGANVLTF. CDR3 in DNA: TGTGCCAGCAGTTTATTCGGGGAAATTGGGGCCAACGTCCTGACTTTC. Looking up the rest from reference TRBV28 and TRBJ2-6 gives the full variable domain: DVKVTQSSRYLVKRTGEKVFLECVQDMDHENMFWYRQDPGLGLRLIYFSYDVKMKEKGDIPEGYSVSREKKERFSLILESASTNQTSMYLCASSLFGEIGANVLTFGAGSRLTVL.

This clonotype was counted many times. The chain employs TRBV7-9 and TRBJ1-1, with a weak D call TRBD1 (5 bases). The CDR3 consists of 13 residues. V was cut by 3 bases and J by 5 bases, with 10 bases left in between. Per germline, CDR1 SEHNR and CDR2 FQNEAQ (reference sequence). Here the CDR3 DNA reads TGTGCCAGCAGCTTTGAACAGGTAACTGAAGCTTTCTTT. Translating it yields CASSFEQVTEAFF.

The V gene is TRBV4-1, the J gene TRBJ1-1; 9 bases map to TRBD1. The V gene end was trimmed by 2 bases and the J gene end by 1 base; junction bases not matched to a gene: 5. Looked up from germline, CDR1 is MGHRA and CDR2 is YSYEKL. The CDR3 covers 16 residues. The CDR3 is CASSQLRGQGNTEAFF. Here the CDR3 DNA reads TGCGCCAGCAGCCAACTGAGGGGACAGGGGAACACTGAAGCTTTCTTT.

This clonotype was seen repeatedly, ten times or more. The CDR3 DNA reads TGTGCCAGCAGCTTAACGGTAGCGGGGACTCCCGAGCAGTACTTC. It translates to CASSLTVAGTPEQYF. V usage is TRBV12-3 or TRBV12-4 and J usage is TRBJ2-7, with 8 positions matching TRBD2. The CDR3 has 15 amino acids. V shed 6 bases and J 6 bases; nucleotides not matched to a gene: 13.

The chain's CDR3 is CASSGGLGTGELFF. As DNA, the CDR3 is TGCGCCAGCAGCGGGGGACTAGGGACCGGGGAGCTGTTTTTT. The chain links TRBV5-1 to TRBJ2-2, with 8 bases matching TRBD2. Trimming cost V 4 bases and J 5 bases; bases outside gene matches: 4. This CDR3 spans 14 amino acids. Germline CDR1 SGHRS, CDR2 YFSETQ.

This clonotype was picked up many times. As DNA, the CDR3 is TGTGCCAGCAGTGTAAGGACGGGGAGAAACTATGGCTACACCTTC. This encodes CASSVRTGRNYGYTF. The chain uses TRBV28 and TRBJ1-2; D unresolved. Trimming pared 5 bases from V and 2 bases from J, leaving 15 bases between. The CDR3 extends over 15 amino acids. The germline V gene has CDR1 MDHEN and CDR2 SYDVKM.

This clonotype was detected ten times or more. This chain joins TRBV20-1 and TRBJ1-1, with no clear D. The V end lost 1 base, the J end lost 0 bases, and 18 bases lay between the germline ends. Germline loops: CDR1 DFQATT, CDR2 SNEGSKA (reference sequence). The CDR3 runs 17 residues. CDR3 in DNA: TGCAGTGCTAGAGTGGTCGGCAGGAGCGTCATGAACACTGAAGCTTTCTTT. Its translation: CSARVVGRSVMNTEAFF.

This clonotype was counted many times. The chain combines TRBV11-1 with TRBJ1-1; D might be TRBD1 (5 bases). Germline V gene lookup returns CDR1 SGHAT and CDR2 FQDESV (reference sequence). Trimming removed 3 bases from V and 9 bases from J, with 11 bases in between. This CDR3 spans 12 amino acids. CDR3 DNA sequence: TGTGCCAGCAGCTTCACCGACAGTCAAGCTTTCTTT. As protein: CASSFTDSQAFF. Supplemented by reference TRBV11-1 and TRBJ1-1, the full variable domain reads EAEVAQSPRYKITEKSQAVAFWCDPISGHATLYWYRQILGQGPELLVQFQDESVVDDSQLPKDRFSAERLKGVDSTLKIQPAELGDSAMYLCASSFTDSQAFFGQGTRLTVV.

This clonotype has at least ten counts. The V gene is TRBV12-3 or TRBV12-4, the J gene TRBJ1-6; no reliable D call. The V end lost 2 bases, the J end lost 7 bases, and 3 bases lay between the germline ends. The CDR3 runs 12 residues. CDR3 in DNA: TGTGCCAGCAGTTTACGGAATTCACCCCTCCACTTT. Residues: CASSLRNSPLHF.